These 5 T cell receptor beta chains were all obtained from the same sample, sequenced in a study of T cell responses to AZD1222 COVID-19 vaccine. Profiling relied on immunoSEQ multiplex PCR, and the TCRdb table lists in-frame clones only, not all of them. This table has over 130,000 clones, around 93% appearing once. Sequencing used peripheral blood, obtained on day 0 of AZD1222 vaccination. The receptors stem from an adult in good health.

The rearrangement uses TRBV29-1 and TRBJ2-2; D is possibly TRBD1 (6 bases). Trimming removed 5 bases at V and 0 bases at J, with 13 bases between. CDR1 and CDR2 from the germline V gene are SQVTM and ANQGSEA. The CDR3 spans 15 residues. The CDR3 nucleotides read TGCAGCGTTTATACCGGGACACCGAACACCGGGGAGCTGTTTTTT. It is translated as CSVYTGTPNTGELFF.

The chain uses TRBV9 and TRBJ2-1; tentatively, D is TRBD1 or TRBD2 (5 bases each). V shed 4 bases and J shed 7 bases, with 24 bases lying between them. The CDR3 runs to 17 residues. Germline CDR1 is SGDLS and CDR2 is YYNGEE. Here the CDR3 DNA reads TGTGCCAGCAGCCGCCGGTGGGAGAGGGGACCAGGGAATGAGCAGTTCTTC. This sequence encodes CASSRRWERGPGNEQFF.

The genes are TRBV5-4 and TRBJ1-2; possibly TRBD1 for D (5 bases). Germline assignment: CDR1 SGHNT and CDR2 YYREEE (reference sequence). There are 14 residues in the CDR3. V was clipped by 0 bases and J by 3 bases, with 9 bases between them. The CDR3 DNA follows: TGTGCCAGCAGCTTGGATGCGGGGCACTATGGCTACACCTTC. Amino acid sequence: CASSLDAGHYGYTF.

The chain links TRBV6-5 to TRBJ2-2; D might be TRBD2 (7 bases). The CDR3 runs to 15 residues. From germline, CDR1 is MNHEY and CDR2 SVGAGI. V was clipped by 7 bases and J by 1 base, with 13 bases between them. CDR3 nucleotide sequence: TGTGCCAGCACTGGGGGGGCACAGAACACCGGGGAGCTGTTTTTT. Translated: CASTGGAQNTGELFF.

The J gene is TRBJ1-2, the V gene TRBV12-3 or TRBV12-4; unclear D gene. With 5 bases removed from V and 2 bases from J, the gap between germline ends came to 9 bases. The length of the CDR3 is 13 residues. The CDR3 DNA is TGTGCCAGCAGTGATTCAGTCAACTATGGCTACACCTTC. It specifies CASSDSVNYGYTF.